This TCR beta chain was profiled in a study of radiation and T cells in renal cell carcinoma. As for the study in general: Nephrectomy followed 15 Gy stereotactic body radiation by 4 weeks. Study-level points and caveats: Pretreatment tumor biopsies were lacking, so baseline clonotypes are unknown. Top tumor clonotypes rose in blood 2 weeks post-radiation, then contracted.

The time point is: baseline pretreatment blood. Treatment in this sample: 15 Gy SBRT to primary tumor, nephrectomy 4 weeks later. The tumor was a clear cell renal cell carcinoma. Notes on this clone: Its antigen is undetermined.

The ends lost 6 bases at V and 9 bases at J; junction bases unmatched: 7. CDR1 is MNHEY, CDR2 SVGAGI, per germline. CDR3 length equals 12 residues. Sequencing was performed with immunoSEQ multiplex PCR; in TCRdb, only in-frame clones are kept and a portion is missing. The table has 110,000 to 150,000 clones, roughly 90% seen once. This specimen consisted of blood, obtained from a patient whose treatment included radiotherapy and nephrectomy. This clonotype was obtained from a woman aged 50 to 60 with renal cell carcinoma. This chain links TRBV6-5 with TRBJ2-5; 7 positions match TRBD1. CDR3 nucleotides: TGTGCCAGCAGCCCGGGACAGCCGTCCCAGTACTTC. Translated: CASSPGQPSQYF.